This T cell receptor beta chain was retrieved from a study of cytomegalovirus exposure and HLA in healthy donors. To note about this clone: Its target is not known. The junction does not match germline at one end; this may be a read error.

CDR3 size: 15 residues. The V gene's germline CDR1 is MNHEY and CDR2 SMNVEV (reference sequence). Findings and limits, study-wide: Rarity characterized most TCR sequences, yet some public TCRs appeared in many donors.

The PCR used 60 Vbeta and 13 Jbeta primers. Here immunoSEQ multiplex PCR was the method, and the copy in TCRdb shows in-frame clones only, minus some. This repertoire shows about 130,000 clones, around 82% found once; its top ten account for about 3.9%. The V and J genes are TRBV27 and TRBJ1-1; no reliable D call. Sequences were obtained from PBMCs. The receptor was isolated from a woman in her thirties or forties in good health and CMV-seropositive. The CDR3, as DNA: TGTGCCAGCGCGATTTCTGTGAGGTCGAACTCTGAAGCTTTCTTT. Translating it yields CASAISVRSNSEAFF.